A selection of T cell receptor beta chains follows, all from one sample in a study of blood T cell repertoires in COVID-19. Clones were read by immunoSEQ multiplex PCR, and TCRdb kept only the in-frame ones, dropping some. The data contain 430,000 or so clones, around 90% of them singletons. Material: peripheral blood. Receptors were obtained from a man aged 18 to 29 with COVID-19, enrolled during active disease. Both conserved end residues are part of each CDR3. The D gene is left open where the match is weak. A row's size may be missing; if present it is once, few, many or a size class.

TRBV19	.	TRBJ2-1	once	CASSISLTSYNEQFF
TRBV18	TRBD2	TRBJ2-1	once	CASSPATSGGIYNEQFF
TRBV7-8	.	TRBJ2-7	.	CASSLAGLGYEQYF
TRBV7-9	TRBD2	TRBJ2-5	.	CASSQPSGEETQYF
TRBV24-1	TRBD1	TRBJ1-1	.	CATSDLGTDEAFF
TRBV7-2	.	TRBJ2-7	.	CASSQDRSYEQYF
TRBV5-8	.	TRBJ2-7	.	CASSLAYEQYF
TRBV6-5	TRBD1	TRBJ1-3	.	CASSFADRVTGNTIYF
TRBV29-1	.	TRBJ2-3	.	CSVEGGGRTDTQYF
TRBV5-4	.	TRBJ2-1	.	CASSLPDTEQFF
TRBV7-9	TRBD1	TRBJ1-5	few	CASSRTGDNQPQHF
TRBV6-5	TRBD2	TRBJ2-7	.	CASSYFHGGSYEQYF
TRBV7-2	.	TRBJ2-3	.	CASSWGRADTQYF
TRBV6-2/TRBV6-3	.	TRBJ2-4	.	CASSQTSSVEYF
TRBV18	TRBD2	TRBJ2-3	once	CASSPRGGTDTQYF
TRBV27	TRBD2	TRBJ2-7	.	CASSGRLANTYEQYF